A single TCR beta chain is shown here with its context. Its matching antigen is unknown. For TCR beta, cDNA was produced by 5'RACE template switching with UMIs. TCRdb reprocessed the 5' RACE reads; each CDR3 protein has one entry and no DNA is given. With some 390,000 distinct CDR3 sequences in the sample, the ten largest clones hold about 11%. This record comes from a study of T cells expressing NK-cell markers. Study results and caveats: Each of roughly 6 donors carried dominant NKG2C+ clonotypes accounting for roughly 1.0-7.0% of CD8+ T cells. It is unclear if expanded NKG2C-expressing clones target HCMV antigens.

Source material: blood T cells: a sorted CD56 or NKG2C T cell subset, CD4+ or CD8+ T cells, or bulk PBMC T cells (not recorded which). The TCR sequence derives from a woman in her forties or fifties in good health.

CDR3 sequence: CASSTSRVNTGELFF. The J gene is TRBJ2-2, the V gene TRBV28. The CDR3 has 15 residues. Germline V gene lookup returns CDR1 MDHEN and CDR2 SYDVKM.